This passage covers 22 T cell receptor beta chains from one sample sequenced in a study of blood T cell repertoires in COVID-19. Profiled with immunoSEQ multiplex PCR; TCRdb holds only in-frame clones, not every one. This sample has roughly 43,000 clones; 70% to 90% occur once, and the top ten carry about 4.6%. The sample taken for sequencing was peripheral blood. The receptor source for this set is a human donor in a cohort sampled during active COVID-19.

The chain couples TRBV4-2 to TRBJ2-7; maybe TRBD2 (6 bases). V was cut by 3 bases and J by 3 bases, with 15 bases left in between. The CDR3 is made up of 15 amino acids. From germline, CDR1 is LGHNA and CDR2 YNFKEQ. CDR3 nucleotides: TGTGCCAGCAGCCAGAGGGACTCCGTAGTCTACGAGCAGTACTTC. Translated, it gives CASSQRDSVVYEQYF.

This chain joins TRBV10-3 and TRBJ2-7, with a possible D match to TRBD2 (6 bases). The CDR3 is 14 residues long. The germline V and J ends were trimmed by 3 bases and 5 bases, with 14 bases remaining between them. Germline V gene data show CDR1 as ENHRY and CDR2 as SYGVKD. The CDR3 DNA is TGTGCCATCAGTGATCCCGGGGGAAGTAACGAGCAGTACTTC. Translated, it gives CAISDPGGSNEQYF.

The genes are TRBV12-3 or TRBV12-4 and TRBJ2-7; no clear D gene. The CDR3 is made up of 11 amino acids. The germline V and J ends were trimmed by 11 bases and 1 base, with 9 bases remaining between them. The DNA for the CDR3 is TGTGCCTCTCTCGGGTCCTACGAGCAGTACTTC. Amino acid sequence: CASLGSYEQYF.

The chain links TRBV28 to TRBJ2-5, with 9 bases that match TRBD2. Germline V gene data show CDR1 as MDHEN and CDR2 as SYDVKM. The CDR3 spans 18 residues. V shed 3 bases and J 2 bases; nucleotides not matched to a gene: 13. Here the CDR3 DNA reads TGTGCCAGCAGTTTCCCATCCCGACTAGCGGCTATTCAAGAGACCCAGTACTTC. Amino acid sequence: CASSFPSRLAAIQETQYF.

This clone was seen a single time. The chain links TRBV5-6 to TRBJ2-5; 10 nucleotides agree with TRBD2. V lost 0 bases and J lost 0; bases outside the gene matches: 11. The germline V gene has CDR1 SGHDT and CDR2 YYEEEE. This CDR3 is built from 19 residues. CDR3 region: CASSLATGWTSGNQETQYF. The CDR3 region has the DNA TGTGCCAGCAGCTTGGCAACTGGCTGGACTAGCGGAAACCAAGAGACCCAGTACTTC.

This clone was found once. This chain connects TRBV7-3 to TRBJ2-1, with D tentatively TRBD2 (5 bases). Trimming cost V 1 base and J 8 bases, with 24 bases left between them. The CDR3 contains 18 residues. The germline V gene encodes CDR1 SGHTA and CDR2 FQGTGA. DNA of the CDR3: TGTGCCAGCAGCTTAAGTTGGCTAGTGCGAGGGATTGACGATGAGCAGTTCTTC. It encodes CASSLSWLVRGIDDEQFF.

The chain couples TRBV6-2 or TRBV6-3 to TRBJ2-1; 7 bases are shared with TRBD2. V lost 5 bases, J lost 0 bases, and 7 bases stayed unmatched. The CDR3 contains 16 residues. Germline CDR1 and CDR2: MNHEY and SVGEGT. The CDR3 sequence: CASSSGMLSSYNEQFF. The CDR3 bases are TGTGCCAGCAGTAGCGGGATGCTAAGCTCCTACAATGAGCAGTTCTTC.

The rearrangement uses TRBV6-2 or TRBV6-3 and TRBJ1-1, with TRBD1 as a possible D gene (5 bases). V lost 2 bases and J lost 7, with 14 bases in between. The germline V gene encodes CDR1 MNHEY and CDR2 SVGEGT. CDR3 length: 14 amino acids. CDR3 sequence reads: CASSYDSGVGEAFF. The CDR3 DNA sequence: TGTGCCAGCAGTTACGACAGTGGGGTCGGTGAAGCTTTCTTT.

Regarding this clone: A junction end diverges from the germline sequence, so it may reflect a read error. This chain links TRBV6-5 with TRBJ2-7; 11 nucleotides match TRBD2. The CDR3 spans 15 residues. Germline CDR1 and CDR2: MNHEY and SVGAGI. CDR3 sequence: CASSDSPSGRLGQYF. The CDR3 DNA is TGTGCCAGCAGTGACTCCCCTAGCGGGAGGCTGGGGCAGTACTTC.

This clone appeared a few times. The V and J genes are TRBV24-1 and TRBJ2-1, with 8 positions matching TRBD2. The CDR3 runs 18 residues. With V trimmed by 4 bases and J by 8 bases, 18 bases remained unmatched. The germline V gene encodes CDR1 KGHDR and CDR2 SFDVKD. In DNA form, the CDR3 reads TGTGCCACCAGTGAAGAACTCTCGGGACTAGGAACCTTATATGAGCAGTTCTTC. Protein product: CATSEELSGLGTLYEQFF.

This sequence joins TRBV7-9 and TRBJ1-1, with D unresolved. The CDR3 has 16 residues. The V and J ends lost 1 base and 0 bases respectively, with 12 bases between them. In germline, CDR1 is SEHNR, CDR2 FQNEAQ (reference sequence). The CDR3, as DNA: TGTGCCAGCAGCTTAGGTAGGAGTACACTGAACACTGAAGCTTTCTTT. This sequence encodes CASSLGRSTLNTEAFF.

This chain joins TRBV27 and TRBJ2-7; 11 bases are shared with TRBD2. Germline V gene lookup returns CDR1 MNHEY and CDR2 SMNVEV (reference sequence). Germline trimming cut 2 bases from V and 0 bases from J; bases unmatched to any gene: 0. CDR3 length: 15 amino acids. The CDR3 region is CASSLTSGSSYEQYF. DNA for the CDR3: TGTGCCAGCAGTTTAACTAGCGGGAGCTCCTACGAGCAGTACTTC.

This chain connects TRBV9 to TRBJ2-7; D might be TRBD2 (6 bases). With 4 bases removed from V and 5 bases from J, the gap between germline ends came to 19 bases. Germline assignment: CDR1 SGDLS and CDR2 YYNGEE. This CDR3 has 15 amino acids. CDR3 protein: CASSTRGSRSHEQYF. The CDR3, as DNA: TGTGCCAGCAGCACCCGGGGGTCCAGATCGCACGAGCAGTACTTC. The variable domain in full, with the rest retrieved from reference TRBV9 and TRBJ2-7, is DSGVTQTPKHLITATGQRVTLRCSPRSGDLSVYWYQQSLDQGLQFLIQYYNGEERAKGNILERFSAQQFPDLHSELNLSSLELGDSALYFCASSTRGSRSHEQYFGPGTRLTVT.

The chain couples TRBV11-2 to TRBJ2-3, with 7 bases lining up with TRBD2. CDR3 length: 15 amino acids. From germline, CDR1 is SGHAT and CDR2 FQNNGV. J gave up 2 bases and V 1 base, and 3 bases lay outside the gene matches. The CDR3 is CASSLAGRATDTQYF. CDR3 in DNA: TGTGCCAGCAGCTTAGCAGGGAGGGCCACAGATACGCAGTATTTT.

The DNA for the CDR3 is TGTGCCAGCACGGGGGAGGGTCGTCCCTACGAGCAGTACTTC. This codes for CASTGEGRPYEQYF. The chain uses TRBV13 and TRBJ2-7; TRBD2 matches 7 bases. V lost 7 bases and J lost 2; bases outside the gene matches: 8. The germline gives CDR1 PRHDT, CDR2 FYEKMQ (reference sequence). The CDR3 runs to 14 residues. The whole variable domain, remainder taken from reference TRBV13 and TRBJ2-7, is AAGVIQSPRHLIKEKRETATLKCYPIPRHDTVYWYQQGPGQDPQFLISFYEKMQSDKGSIPDRFSAQQFSDYHSELNMSSLELGDSALYFCASTGEGRPYEQYFGPGTRLTVT.

The chain carries TRBV15 and TRBJ1-4; the match to TRBD1 covers 7 bases. The CDR3 extends over 16 amino acids. The germline V gene has CDR1 LNHNV and CDR2 YYDKDF (reference sequence). The ends lost 3 bases at V and 6 bases at J; junction bases unmatched: 10. This CDR3 is CATSRGPGQIDEKLFF. The CDR3 DNA sequence: TGTGCCACCAGCAGGGGCCCGGGACAGATCGATGAAAAACTGTTTTTT.

There are a few counts of this clone. This chain joins TRBV6-5 and TRBJ2-7, with 7 bases fitting TRBD2. Germline CDR1 MNHEY, CDR2 SVGAGI. This CDR3 contains 15 residues. V shed 3 bases and J 0 bases; nucleotides not matched to a gene: 5. The CDR3 is CASSYGAGPSYEQYF. The DNA for the CDR3 is TGTGCCAGCAGTTATGGAGCGGGACCCTCCTACGAGCAGTACTTC.

The rearrangement joins TRBV7-2 to TRBJ2-2; unclear D gene. The CDR3 sequence is 15 residues long. The ends were cut back, 1 base at V and 0 bases at J, with 6 bases in the middle. Germline CDR1 is SGHTA and CDR2 is FQGNSA. In DNA, the CDR3 is TGTGCCAGCAGCTTAGTTGCGCCGAACACCGGGGAGCTGTTTTTT. Protein sequence: CASSLVAPNTGELFF.

J is TRBJ1-1 and V is TRBV9; possible D gene TRBD1, 6 bases. V lost 0 bases and J 1 base, leaving 10 bases between the germline ends. The CDR3 has 15 residues. Per the germline V gene, CDR1 is SGDLS and CDR2 is YYNGEE. CDR3 DNA sequence: TGTGCCAGCAGCGTAGCCCCGGGACAGAACACTGAAGCTTTCTTT. Encoded protein: CASSVAPGQNTEAFF.

The rearrangement uses TRBV5-4 and TRBJ2-4; the match to TRBD1 covers 9 bases. Germline V gene lookup returns CDR1 SGHNT and CDR2 YYREEE (reference sequence). The CDR3 contains 19 residues. V lost 4 bases to trimming and J lost 7 bases; unmatched junction nucleotides: 21. CDR3 region: CASSRLTGGAPRSVNIQYF. CDR3 sequence (DNA): TGTGCCAGCAGCCGGTTGACAGGGGGAGCTCCTCGTAGTGTTAACATTCAGTACTTC.

This rearrangement joins TRBV3-1 (or the pseudogene TRBV3-2) to TRBJ1-4; D is undetermined. From germline, CDR1 is LGHDT and CDR2 YNNKEL (reference sequence). Trimming removed 6 bases from V and 5 bases from J, with 7 bases in between. This CDR3 is 12 amino acids long. The DNA of the CDR3 is TGTGCCAGCAGGGAGGGAAATGAAAAACTGTTTTTT. This sequence encodes CASREGNEKLFF.

The rearrangement links TRBV2 to TRBJ1-6, with D perhaps matching TRBD1 (5 bases). This CDR3 contains 16 residues. From germline, CDR1 is SNHLY and CDR2 FYNNEI. V was clipped by 3 bases and J by 0 bases, with 9 bases between them. The DNA of the CDR3 is TGTGCCAGCAGTGAGACAGCAATCTCCTATAATTCACCCCTCCACTTT. Its translation: CASSETAISYNSPLHF.